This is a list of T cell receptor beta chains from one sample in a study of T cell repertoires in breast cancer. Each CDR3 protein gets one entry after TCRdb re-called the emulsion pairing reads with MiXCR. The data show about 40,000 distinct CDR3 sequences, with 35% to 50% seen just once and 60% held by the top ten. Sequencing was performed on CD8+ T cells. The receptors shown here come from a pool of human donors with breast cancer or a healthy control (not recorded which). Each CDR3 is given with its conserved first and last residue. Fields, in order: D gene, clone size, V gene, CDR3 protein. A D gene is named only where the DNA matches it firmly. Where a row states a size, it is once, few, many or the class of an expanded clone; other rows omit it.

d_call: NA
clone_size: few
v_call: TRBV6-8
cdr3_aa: CASMQRPGANYGYTF

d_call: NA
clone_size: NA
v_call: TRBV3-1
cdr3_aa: CASSGRTRYGYTF

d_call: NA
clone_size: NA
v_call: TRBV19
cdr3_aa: CASSIVPGHQPQHF

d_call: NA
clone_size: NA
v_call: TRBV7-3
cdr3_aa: CASSLRGPIGDNEQFF

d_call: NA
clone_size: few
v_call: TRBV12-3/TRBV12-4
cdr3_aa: CASSLRDEQFF

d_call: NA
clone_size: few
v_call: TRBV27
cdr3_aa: CASSSIPAINYGYTF

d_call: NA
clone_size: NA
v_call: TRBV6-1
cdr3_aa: CATTWESNTEAFF

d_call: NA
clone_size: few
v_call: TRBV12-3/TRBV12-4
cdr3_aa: CASSNLGGGTEAFF

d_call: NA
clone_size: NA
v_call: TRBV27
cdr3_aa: CASSLSVGGAQYEQYF

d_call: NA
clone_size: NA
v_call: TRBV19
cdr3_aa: CASSIGHGQETQYF

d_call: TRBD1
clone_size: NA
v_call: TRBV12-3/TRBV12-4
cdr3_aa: CASNQGAGTEAFF

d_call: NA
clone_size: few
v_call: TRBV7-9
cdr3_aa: CASSLRGSAGTEAFF

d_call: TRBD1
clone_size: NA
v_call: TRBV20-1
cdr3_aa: CSAGQANTEAFF

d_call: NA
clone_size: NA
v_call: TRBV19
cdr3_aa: CASGGPYNSPLHF

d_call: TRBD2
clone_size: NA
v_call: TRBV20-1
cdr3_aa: CSGAGDHNEQFF

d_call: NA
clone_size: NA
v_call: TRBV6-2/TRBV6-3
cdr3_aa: CASSYSTGNQPQHF

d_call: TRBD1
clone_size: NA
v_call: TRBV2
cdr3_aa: CASTEGTTGATEAFF

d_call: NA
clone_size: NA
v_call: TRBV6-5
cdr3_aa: CASSYDRDQPQHF

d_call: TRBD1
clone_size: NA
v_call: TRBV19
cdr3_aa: CASQDRGISYEQYF

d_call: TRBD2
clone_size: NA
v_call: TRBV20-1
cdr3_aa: CSARDLRGDYEQYF

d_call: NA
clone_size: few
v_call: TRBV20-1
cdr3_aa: CSARVQQNTEAFF